This TCR beta chain stems from a study of T cell repertoires in cytomegalovirus infection (dated by TCRdb to the late 2010s). Study-level background: Peptide stimulations targeted recently identified HLA-C-restricted CMV epitopes, whose presentation resists viral immunomodulation, together with well-studied HLA-B-restricted epitopes. Donor HLA type was relevant to the analysis, because carriage of CMV infection together with the matching HLA type was indicated by public TCR beta signatures. What the authors observed across the whole study: Carriers of CMV infection plus the relevant HLA type were discriminated by the cumulative frequency of public TCR beta family members in the study cohort and in an independent roughly 380-donor cohort. The ex vivo response was dominated by HLA-C-restricted CMV-specific TCR beta clonotypes, and the single most frequent clonotype in two of eight donors was supplied by these HLA-C-restricted clonotypes.

The table lists this clonotype with a few counts. Its specific antigen is unknown. Per-nucleotide qualities are absent, and no much larger clonotype sits a single base away. Between the V and J ends, shortened by 8 bases and 1 base respectively, the junction contains 9 bases. The CDR3 contains 13 residues, cysteine and phenylalanine counted. Only the CDR3 part of the read is kept: 39 bases, read in frame from the first base. From a lookup of the germline V gene, CDR1 and CDR2 are SNHLY and FYNNEI. The sample's treatment or condition label is to be understood as: in vitro stimulation with specific CMV peptide epitopes to enrich CMV-specific T cells. The sequencer was an Illumina HiSeq 1500. The raw public data were reprocessed by TCRdb itself: fastp quality trimming at Q25, MiXCR clonotype calling, in-frame beta chains only. Rows matching on CDR3 protein sequence are summarized as one entry with the most common DNA and genes. The table for this sample lists about 740,000 distinct CDR3 sequences; around a third of them were counted only once. The top ten clones comprise roughly 18% of the sample.

Material: cultured PBMCs, obtained from culture after CMV antigen stimulation. The sequence links TRBV2 to TRBJ2-1; a tentative D call is TRBD2 (6 bases match). The receptor was isolated from a human donor in good health (CMV status not recorded). Some clones in this sample may be carry-over from other donors' samples. This receptor has the CDR3 CASGGVSYNEQFF. DNA sequence: TGTGCCAGCGGCGGGGTTTCCTACAATGAGCAGTTCTTC. Joined to the reference TRBV2 and TRBJ2-1 proteins, this CDR3 gives the full variable domain: EPEVTQTPSHQVTQMGQEVILRCVPISNHLYFYWYRQILGQKVEFLVSFYNNEISEKSEIFDDQFSVERPDGSNFTLKIRSTKLEDSAMYFCASGGVSYNEQFFGPGTRLTVL.